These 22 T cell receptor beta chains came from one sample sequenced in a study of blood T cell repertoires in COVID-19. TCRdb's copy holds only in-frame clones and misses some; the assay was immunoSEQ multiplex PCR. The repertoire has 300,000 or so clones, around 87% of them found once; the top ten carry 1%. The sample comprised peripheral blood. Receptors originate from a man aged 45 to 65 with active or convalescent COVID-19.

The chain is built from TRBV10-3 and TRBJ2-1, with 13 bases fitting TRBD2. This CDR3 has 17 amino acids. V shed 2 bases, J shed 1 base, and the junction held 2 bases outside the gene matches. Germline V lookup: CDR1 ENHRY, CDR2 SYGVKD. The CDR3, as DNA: TGTGCCATCAGTGAGCTGGGACTAGCGGGATCCTACAATGAGCAGTTCTTC. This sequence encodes CAISELGLAGSYNEQFF.

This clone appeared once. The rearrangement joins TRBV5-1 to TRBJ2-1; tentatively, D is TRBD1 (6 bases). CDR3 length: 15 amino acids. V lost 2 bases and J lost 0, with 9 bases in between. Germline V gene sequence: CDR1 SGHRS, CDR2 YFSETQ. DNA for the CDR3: TGCGCCAGCAGCTTCGACAGGCGCTCCTACAATGAGCAGTTCTTC. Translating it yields CASSFDRRSYNEQFF.

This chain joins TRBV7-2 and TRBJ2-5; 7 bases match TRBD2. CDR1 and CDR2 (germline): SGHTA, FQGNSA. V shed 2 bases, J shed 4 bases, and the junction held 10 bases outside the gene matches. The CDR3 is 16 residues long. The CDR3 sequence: CASSLNPGGSGETQYF. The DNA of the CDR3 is TGTGCCAGCAGCTTAAACCCGGGAGGCAGCGGAGAGACCCAGTACTTC.

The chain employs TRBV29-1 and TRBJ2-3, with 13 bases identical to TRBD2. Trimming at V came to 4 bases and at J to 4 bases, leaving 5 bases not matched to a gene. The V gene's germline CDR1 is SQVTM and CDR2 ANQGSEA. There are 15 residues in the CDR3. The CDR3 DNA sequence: TGCAGCGTTGTAACTAGCGGGAGGGGGCCAGATACGCAGTATTTT. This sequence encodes CSVVTSGRGPDTQYF.

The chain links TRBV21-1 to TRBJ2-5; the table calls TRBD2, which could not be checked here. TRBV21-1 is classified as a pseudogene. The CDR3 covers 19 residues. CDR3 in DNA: TGTGCCAGCAGCAAAGTTGTAGCGGGAGGGCCTAGATCCCAAGAGACCCAGTACTTC. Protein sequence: CASSKVVAGGPRSQETQYF.

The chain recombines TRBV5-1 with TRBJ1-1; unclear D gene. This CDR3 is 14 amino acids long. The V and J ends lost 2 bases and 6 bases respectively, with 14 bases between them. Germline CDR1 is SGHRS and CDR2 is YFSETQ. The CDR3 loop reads CASSLLNSNAEAFF. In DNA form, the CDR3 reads TGCGCCAGCAGCTTATTAAACAGCAACGCTGAAGCTTTCTTT.

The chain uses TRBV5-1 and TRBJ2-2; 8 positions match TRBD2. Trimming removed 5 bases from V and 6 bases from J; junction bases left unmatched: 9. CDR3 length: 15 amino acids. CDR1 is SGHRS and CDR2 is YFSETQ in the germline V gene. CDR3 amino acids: CASRGTSLSPGELFF. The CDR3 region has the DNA TGCGCCAGCAGGGGGACTAGTCTGTCTCCCGGGGAGCTGTTTTTT.

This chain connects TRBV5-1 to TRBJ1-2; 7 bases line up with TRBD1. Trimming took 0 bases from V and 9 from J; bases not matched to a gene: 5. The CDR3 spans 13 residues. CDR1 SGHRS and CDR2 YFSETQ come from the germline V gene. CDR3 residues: CASSLERGPSYTF. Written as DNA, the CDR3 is TGCGCCAGCAGCTTGGAGAGGGGGCCTAGCTACACCTTC.

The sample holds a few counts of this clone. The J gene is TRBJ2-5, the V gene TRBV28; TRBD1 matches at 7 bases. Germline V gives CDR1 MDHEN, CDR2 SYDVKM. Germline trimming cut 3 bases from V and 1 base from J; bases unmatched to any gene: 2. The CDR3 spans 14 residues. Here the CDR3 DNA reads TGTGCCAGCAGTTTTAACAGGGGCCAAGAGACCCAGTACTTC. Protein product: CASSFNRGQETQYF.

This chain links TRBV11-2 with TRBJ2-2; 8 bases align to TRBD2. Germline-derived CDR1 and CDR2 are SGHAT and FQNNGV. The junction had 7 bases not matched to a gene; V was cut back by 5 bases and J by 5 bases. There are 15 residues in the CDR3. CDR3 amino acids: CASSPPGGGTGELFF. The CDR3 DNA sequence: TGTGCCAGCAGCCCGCCCGGGGGGGGGACCGGGGAGCTGTTTTTT.

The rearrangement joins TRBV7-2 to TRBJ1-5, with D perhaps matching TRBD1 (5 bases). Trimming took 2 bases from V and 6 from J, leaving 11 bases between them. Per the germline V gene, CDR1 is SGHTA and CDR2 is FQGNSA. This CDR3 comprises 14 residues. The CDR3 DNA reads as TGTGCCAGCAGCTTAAGGGCAGGGCCTCAGCCCCAGCATTTT. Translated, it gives CASSLRAGPQPQHF.

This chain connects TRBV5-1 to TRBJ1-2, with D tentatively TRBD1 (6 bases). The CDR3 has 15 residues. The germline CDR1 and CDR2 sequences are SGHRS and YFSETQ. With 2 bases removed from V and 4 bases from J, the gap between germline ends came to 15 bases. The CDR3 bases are TGCGCCAGCAGCTTCGGGACACCCAACCTCTATGGCTACACCTTC. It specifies CASSFGTPNLYGYTF.

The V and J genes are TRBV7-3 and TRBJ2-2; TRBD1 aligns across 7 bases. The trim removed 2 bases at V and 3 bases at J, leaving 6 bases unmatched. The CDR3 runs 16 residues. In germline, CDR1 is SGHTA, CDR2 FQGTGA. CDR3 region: CASSLQDRLHTGELFF. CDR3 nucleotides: TGTGCCAGCAGCTTACAGGACAGGCTCCACACCGGGGAGCTGTTTTTT.

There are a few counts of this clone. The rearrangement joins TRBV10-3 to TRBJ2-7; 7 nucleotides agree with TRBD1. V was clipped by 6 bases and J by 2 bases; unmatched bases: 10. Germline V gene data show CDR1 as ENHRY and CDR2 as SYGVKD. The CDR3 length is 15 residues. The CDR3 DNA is TGTGCCATCAGCGATTCAACAGGGGTCCCCTACGAGCAGTACTTC. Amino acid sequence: CAISDSTGVPYEQYF.

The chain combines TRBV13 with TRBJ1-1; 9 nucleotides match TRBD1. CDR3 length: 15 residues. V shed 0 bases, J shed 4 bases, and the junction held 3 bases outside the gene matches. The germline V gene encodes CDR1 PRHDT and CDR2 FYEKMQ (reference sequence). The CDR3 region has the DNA TGTGCCAGCAGCTTAGGTACAGGGGGCGGCACTGAAGCTTTCTTT. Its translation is CASSLGTGGGTEAFF. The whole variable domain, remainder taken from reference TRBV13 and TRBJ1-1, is AAGVIQSPRHLIKEKRETATLKCYPIPRHDTVYWYQQGPGQDPQFLISFYEKMQSDKGSIPDRFSAQQFSDYHSELNMSSLELGDSALYFCASSLGTGGGTEAFFGQGTRLTVV.

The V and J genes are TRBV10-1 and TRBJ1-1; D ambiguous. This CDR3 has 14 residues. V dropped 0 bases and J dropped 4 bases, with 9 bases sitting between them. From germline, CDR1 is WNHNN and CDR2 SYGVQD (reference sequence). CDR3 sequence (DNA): TGCGCCAGCAGTGAGTCGCCCCGAGGCACTGAAGCTTTCTTT. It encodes CASSESPRGTEAFF.

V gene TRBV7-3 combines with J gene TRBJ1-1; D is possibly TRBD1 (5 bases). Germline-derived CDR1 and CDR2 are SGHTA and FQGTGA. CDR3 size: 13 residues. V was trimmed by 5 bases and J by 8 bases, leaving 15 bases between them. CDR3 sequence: CASSPNGGSEAFF. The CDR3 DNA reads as TGTGCCAGCAGCCCAAACGGGGGGTCAGAAGCTTTCTTT. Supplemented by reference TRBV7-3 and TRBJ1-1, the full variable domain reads GAGVSQTPSNKVTEKGKYVELRCDPISGHTALYWYRQSLGQGPEFLIYFQGTGAADDSGLPNDRFFAVRPEGSVSTLKIQRTERGDSAVYLCASSPNGGSEAFFGQGTRLTVV.

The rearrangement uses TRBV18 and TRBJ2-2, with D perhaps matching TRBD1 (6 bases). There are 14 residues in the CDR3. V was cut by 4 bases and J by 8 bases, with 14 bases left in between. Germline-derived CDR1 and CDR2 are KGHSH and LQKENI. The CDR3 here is CASSLQGTQGELFF. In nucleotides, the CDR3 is TGTGCCAGCTCACTACAGGGTACCCAAGGGGAGCTGTTTTTT.

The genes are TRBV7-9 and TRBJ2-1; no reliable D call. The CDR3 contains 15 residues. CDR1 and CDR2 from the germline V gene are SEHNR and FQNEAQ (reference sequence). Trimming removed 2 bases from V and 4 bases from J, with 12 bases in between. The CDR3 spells CASSLSRSGYNEQFF. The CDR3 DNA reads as TGTGCCAGCAGCTTAAGCAGGTCCGGATACAATGAGCAGTTCTTC.

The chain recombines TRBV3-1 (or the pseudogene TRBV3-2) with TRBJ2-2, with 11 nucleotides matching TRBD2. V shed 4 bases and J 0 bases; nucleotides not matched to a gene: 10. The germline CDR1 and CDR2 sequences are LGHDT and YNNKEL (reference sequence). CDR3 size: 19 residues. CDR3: CASSPVPSGGKSNTGELFF. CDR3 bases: TGTGCCAGCAGCCCCGTACCTAGCGGGGGGAAGTCGAACACCGGGGAGCTGTTTTTT.

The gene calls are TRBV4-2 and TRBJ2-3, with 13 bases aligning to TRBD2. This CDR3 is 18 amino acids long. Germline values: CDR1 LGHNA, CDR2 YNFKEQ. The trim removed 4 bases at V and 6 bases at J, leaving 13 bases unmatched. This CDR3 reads CASSLTSGGARRTDTQYF. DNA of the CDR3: TGTGCCAGCAGCCTTACTAGCGGGGGGGCCCGGAGGACCGATACGCAGTATTTT.

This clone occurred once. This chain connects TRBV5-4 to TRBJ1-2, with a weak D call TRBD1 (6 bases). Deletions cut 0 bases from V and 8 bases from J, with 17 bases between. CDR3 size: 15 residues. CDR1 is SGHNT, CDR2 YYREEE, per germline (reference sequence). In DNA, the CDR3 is TGTGCCAGCAGCTTGGCGGCGCGGACAGCTGGGGGCTACACCTTC. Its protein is CASSLAARTAGGYTF. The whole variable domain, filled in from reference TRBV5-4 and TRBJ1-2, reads ETGVTQSPTHLIKTRGQQVTLRCSSQSGHNTVSWYQQALGQGPQFIFQYYREEENGRGNFPPRFSGLQFPNYSSELNVNALELDDSALYLCASSLAARTAGGYTFGSGTRLTVV.